This T cell receptor (beta chain) was profiled in a study of identical twins. TCRdb used MiXCR to reprocess the 5' RACE reads, holding one entry per CDR3 protein. The table records nearly 900,000 distinct CDR3 sequences, 12% of them present only once. Trimming stripped 3 bases from V and 4 bases from J, with 14 bases between. The germline CDR1 and CDR2 sequences are SGHTA and FQGNSA. The CDR3 has 15 amino acids. This clonotype has just a few counts. The data were also submitted as part of a second study, on yellow fever vaccine responses in identical twins. Per that study: Twins reportedly had a vaccine T cell response that seemed partly convergent, partly personalized.

This TCR was recovered from a woman in her late teens or twenties in good health. The gene calls are TRBV7-2 and TRBJ2-3, with no clear D. The sample consisted of PBMCs. The CDR3 region is CASSLDGRSADTQYF. In DNA, the CDR3 is TGTGCCAGCAGCTTGGACGGACGGTCCGCAGATACGCAGTATTTT. Combining the CDR3 with reference TRBV7-2 and TRBJ2-3 gives the whole variable domain GAGVSQSPSNKVTEKGKDVELRCDPISGHTALYWYRQSLGQGLEFLIYFQGNSAPDKSGLPSDRFSAERTGGSVSTLTIQRTQQEDSAVYLCASSLDGRSADTQYFGPGTRLTVL.